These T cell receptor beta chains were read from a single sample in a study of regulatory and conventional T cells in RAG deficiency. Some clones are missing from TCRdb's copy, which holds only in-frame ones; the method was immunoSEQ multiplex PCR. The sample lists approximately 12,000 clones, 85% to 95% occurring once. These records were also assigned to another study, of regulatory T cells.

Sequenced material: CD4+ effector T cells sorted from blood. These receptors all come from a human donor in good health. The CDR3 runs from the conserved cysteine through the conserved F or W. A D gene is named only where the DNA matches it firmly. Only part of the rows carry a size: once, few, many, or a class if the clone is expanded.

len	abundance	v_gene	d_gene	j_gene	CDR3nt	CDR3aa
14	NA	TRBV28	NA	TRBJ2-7	TGTGCCAGCAGTTCCCTGGGGACCCTAATGGCTGAGTACTTC	CASSSLGTLMAEYF
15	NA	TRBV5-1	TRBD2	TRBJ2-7	TGCGCCAGCAGCTTGGTCGGCGGGGGGACCTACGAGCAGTACTTC	CASSLVGGGTYEQYF
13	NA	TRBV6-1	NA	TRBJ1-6	TGTGCCAGCCAACGGGGGGAGGGGTCACCCCTCCACTTT	CASQRGEGSPLHF
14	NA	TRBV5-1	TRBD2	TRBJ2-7	TGCGCCAGCCGGACTAGCGGAGCGTCCTACGAGCAGTACTTC	CASRTSGASYEQYF
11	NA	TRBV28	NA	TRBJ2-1	TGTGCCAGCAGTTCGCAGGAACAGCAGTTCTTC	CASSSQEQQFF
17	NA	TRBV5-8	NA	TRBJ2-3	TGTGCCAGCAGACGTGGACCGGGATCCCGGGGGACAGATACGCAGTATTTT	CASRRGPGSRGTDTQYF
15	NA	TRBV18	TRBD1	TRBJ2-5	TGTGCCAGCTCCTTGGGACAGGGGAATATAGAGACCCAGTACTTC	CASSLGQGNIETQYF
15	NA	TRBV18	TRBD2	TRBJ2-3	TGTGCCAGCTCAATGGGACTAGCTGGCACAGATACGCAGTATTTT	CASSMGLAGTDTQYF
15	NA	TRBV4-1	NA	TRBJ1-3	TGCGCCAGCAGCCAAGATTTCGCTGCTGGAAACACCATATATTTT	CASSQDFAAGNTIYF
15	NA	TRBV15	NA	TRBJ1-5	TGTGCCACCAGCATCGGGGCAGGGTACAATCAGCCCCAGCATTTT	CATSIGAGYNQPQHF
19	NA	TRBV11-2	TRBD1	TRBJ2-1	TGTGCCAGCAGCTCTATCCACCGCCTGACAGGGACCACTCCCAATGAGCAGTTCTTC	CASSSIHRLTGTTPNEQFF
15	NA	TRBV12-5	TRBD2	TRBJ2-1	TGTGCTAGTGGGCTTACTAGCGGGGTTGGAAATGAGCAGTTCTTC	CASGLTSGVGNEQFF
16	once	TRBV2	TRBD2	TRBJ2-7	TGTGCCAGCAGGAGGGACAGCGGGAGGATCGCCTACGAGCAGTACTTC	CASRRDSGRIAYEQYF
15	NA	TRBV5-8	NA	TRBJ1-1	TGTGCCAGCAGCCTACACGGACAGTTGTACACTGAAGCTTTCTTT	CASSLHGQLYTEAFF
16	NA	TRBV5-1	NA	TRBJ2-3	TGCGCCAGCAGCGCCTCACTAGGGGTGAGCCGAGATACGCAGTATTTT	CASSASLGVSRDTQYF
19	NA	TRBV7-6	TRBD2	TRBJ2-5	TGTGCCAGCAGCCTTTATAGTCCTAGCGGGGGATACCTCCAAGAGACCCAGTACTTC	CASSLYSPSGGYLQETQYF
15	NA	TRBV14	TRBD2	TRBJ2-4	TGTGCCAGCAGCCTGGGGACTAGCGGGAAAAACATTCAGTACTTC	CASSLGTSGKNIQYF
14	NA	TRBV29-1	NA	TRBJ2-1	TGCAGCGTTGAACGGAGGGGTATATACAATGAGCAGTTCTTC	CSVERRGIYNEQFF
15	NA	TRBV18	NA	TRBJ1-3	TGTGCCAGCTCACCAAAAAGGGGGTCTGGAAACACCATATATTTT	CASSPKRGSGNTIYF
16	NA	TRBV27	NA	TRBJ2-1	TGTGCCAGCAGTTTAAGGCGGGCCACTCCCTACAATGAGCAGTTCTTC	CASSLRRATPYNEQFF
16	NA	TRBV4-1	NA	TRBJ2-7	TGCGCCAGCAGCCAAGTTTTGGCTGCCAGCTCCTACGAGCAGTACTTC	CASSQVLAASSYEQYF
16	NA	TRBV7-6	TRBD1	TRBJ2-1	TGTGCCAGCAGCTTAGGATCACAGGGGACCTACAATGAGCAGTTCTTC	CASSLGSQGTYNEQFF
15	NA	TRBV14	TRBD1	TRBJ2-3	TGTGCCAGCAGCCAATCGACAGGGGGTATAGATACGCAGTATTTT	CASSQSTGGIDTQYF
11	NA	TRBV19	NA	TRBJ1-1	TGTGCCAGTAGTGTATGGGCTGAAGCTTTCTTT	CASSVWAEAFF
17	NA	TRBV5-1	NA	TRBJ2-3	TGCGCCAGCAGTCTGACGACAATCGGTTTGAACACAGATACGCAGTATTTT	CASSLTTIGLNTDTQYF
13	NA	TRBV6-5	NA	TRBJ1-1	TGTGCCAGCAGGCCAGGGGCGAACACTGAAGCTTTCTTT	CASRPGANTEAFF
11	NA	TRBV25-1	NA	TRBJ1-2	TGTGCCAGCAGTGAAGTTGGCGGCTACACCTTC	CASSEVGGYTF